This T cell receptor (beta chain) is from a study of cytomegalovirus exposure and HLA in healthy donors. The study's findings and limits: Confirmation in vitro established that a few CMV-associated chains were specific for CMV antigens.

Measured with immunoSEQ multiplex PCR; TCRdb has only the in-frame clones, and not every one. Here the sample spans 150,000 or so clones, about 86% being singletons. The V segment lost 4 bases and the J segment 2 bases; nucleotides outside the gene matches: 4. Per germline, CDR1 SGHRS and CDR2 YFSETQ. The CDR3 consists of 17 residues. In its sample, this clone was seen once. The antigen is undetermined. The source is a human donor in good health. The chain combines TRBV5-1 with TRBJ2-2; 14 nucleotides agree with TRBD2. The specimen sequenced was PBMCs. The CDR3 DNA reads as TGCGCCAGCAGCCTGGGACTAGCGGGAGCCAACACCGGGGAGCTGTTTTTT. The encoded protein is CASSLGLAGANTGELFF.